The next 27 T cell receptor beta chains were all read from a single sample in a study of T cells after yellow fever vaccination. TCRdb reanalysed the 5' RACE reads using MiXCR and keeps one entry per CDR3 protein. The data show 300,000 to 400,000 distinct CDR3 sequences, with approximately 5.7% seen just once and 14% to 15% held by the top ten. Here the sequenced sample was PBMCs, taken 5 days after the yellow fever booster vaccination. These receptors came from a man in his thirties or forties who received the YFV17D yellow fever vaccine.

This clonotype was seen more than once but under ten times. CDR3 region: CAISESTWGYTF. In DNA, the CDR3 is TGTGCCATCAGTGAGTCGACCTGGGGCTACACCTTC. J is TRBJ1-2 and V is TRBV10-3; D call uncertain. The CDR3 extends over 12 amino acids. The V and J ends lost 0 bases and 8 bases respectively, with 7 bases between them. Germline CDR1 reads ENHRY; CDR2 reads SYGVKD.

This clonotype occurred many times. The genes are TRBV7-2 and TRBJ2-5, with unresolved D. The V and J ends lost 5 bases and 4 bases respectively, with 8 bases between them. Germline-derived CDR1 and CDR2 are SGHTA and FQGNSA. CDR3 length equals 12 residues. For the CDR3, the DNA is TGTGCCAGCAGCGCTGTCACAGAGACCCAGTACTTC. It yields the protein CASSAVTETQYF.

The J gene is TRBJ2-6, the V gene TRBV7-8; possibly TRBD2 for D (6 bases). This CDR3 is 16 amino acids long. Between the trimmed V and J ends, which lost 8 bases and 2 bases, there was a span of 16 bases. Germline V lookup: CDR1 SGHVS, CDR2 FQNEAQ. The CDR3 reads CASSFLGGPGANVLTF. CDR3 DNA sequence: TGTGCCAGCTCCTTCCTGGGGGGTCCTGGGGCCAACGTCCTGACTTTC. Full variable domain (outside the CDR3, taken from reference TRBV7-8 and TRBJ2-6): GAGVSQSPRYKVAKRGQDVALRCDPISGHVSLFWYQQALGQGPEFLTYFQNEAQLDKSGLPSDRFFAERPEGSVSTLKIQRTQQEDSAVYLCASSFLGGPGANVLTFGAGSRLTVL.

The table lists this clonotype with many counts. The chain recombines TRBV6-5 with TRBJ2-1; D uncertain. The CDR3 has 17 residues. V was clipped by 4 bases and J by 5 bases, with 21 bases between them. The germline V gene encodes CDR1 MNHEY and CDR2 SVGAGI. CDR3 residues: CASSFLPPAVQNNEQFF. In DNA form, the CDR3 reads TGTGCCAGCAGTTTTCTCCCCCCGGCGGTGCAGAACAATGAGCAGTTCTTC.

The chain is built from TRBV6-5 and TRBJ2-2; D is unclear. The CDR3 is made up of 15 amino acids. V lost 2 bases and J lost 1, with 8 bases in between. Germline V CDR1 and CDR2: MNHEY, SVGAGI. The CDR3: CASSYGQVNTGELFF. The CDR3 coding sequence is TGTGCCAGCAGTTACGGGCAGGTGAACACCGGGGAGCTGTTTTTT.

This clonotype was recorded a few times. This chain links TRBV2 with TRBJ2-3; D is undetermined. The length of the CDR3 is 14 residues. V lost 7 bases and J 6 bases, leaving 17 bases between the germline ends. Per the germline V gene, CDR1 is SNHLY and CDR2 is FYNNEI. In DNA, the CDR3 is TGTGCCAGCATGGTTTTGGGCAGGTCGGATACGCAGTATTTT. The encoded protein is CASMVLGRSDTQYF. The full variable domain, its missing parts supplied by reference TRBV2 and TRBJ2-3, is EPEVTQTPSHQVTQMGQEVILRCVPISNHLYFYWYRQILGQKVEFLVSFYNNEISEKSEIFDDQFSVERPDGSNFTLKIRSTKLEDSAMYFCASMVLGRSDTQYFGPGTRLTVL.

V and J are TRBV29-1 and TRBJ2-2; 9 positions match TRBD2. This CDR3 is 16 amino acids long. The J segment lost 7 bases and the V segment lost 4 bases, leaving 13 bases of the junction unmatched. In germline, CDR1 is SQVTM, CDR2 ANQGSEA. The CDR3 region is CSVARGASGTDGELFF. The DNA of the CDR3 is TGCAGCGTTGCCAGGGGGGCTAGCGGGACGGACGGGGAGCTGTTTTTT.

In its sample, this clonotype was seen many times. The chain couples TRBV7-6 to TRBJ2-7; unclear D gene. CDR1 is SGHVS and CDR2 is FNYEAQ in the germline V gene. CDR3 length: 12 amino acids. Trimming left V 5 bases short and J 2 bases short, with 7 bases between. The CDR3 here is CASSTTAYEQYF. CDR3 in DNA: TGTGCCAGCAGCACCACCGCCTACGAGCAGTACTTC.

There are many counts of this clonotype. CDR3 sequence reads: CATSRDLDFNNEQFF. The CDR3, as DNA: TGTGCCACCAGCAGAGATCTGGACTTTAACAATGAGCAGTTCTTC. The chain links TRBV15 to TRBJ2-1, with D possibly being TRBD2 (5 bases). Trimming left V 0 bases short and J 5 bases short, with 11 bases between. The CDR3 covers 15 residues. Germline CDR1 LNHNV, CDR2 YYDKDF (reference sequence).

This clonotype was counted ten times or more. In DNA form, the CDR3 reads TGCGCCAGCAGTGTGGGACAGGGATTTTACGAGCAGTACTTC. It codes for CASSVGQGFYEQYF. The rearrangement joins TRBV10-2 to TRBJ2-7; TRBD1 matches 9 bases. The CDR3 is 14 amino acids. V lost 4 bases and J lost 4; bases outside the gene matches: 5. The germline CDR1 and CDR2 sequences are WSHSY and SAAADI.

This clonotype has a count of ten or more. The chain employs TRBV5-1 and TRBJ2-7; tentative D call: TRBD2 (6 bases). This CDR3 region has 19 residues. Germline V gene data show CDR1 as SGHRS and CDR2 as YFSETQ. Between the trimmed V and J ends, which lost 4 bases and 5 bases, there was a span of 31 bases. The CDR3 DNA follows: TGCGCCAGCAGCCTGGGGGTCGGCAGTACCATAGCGGCCAAGGACGAGCAGTACTTC. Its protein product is CASSLGVGSTIAAKDEQYF.

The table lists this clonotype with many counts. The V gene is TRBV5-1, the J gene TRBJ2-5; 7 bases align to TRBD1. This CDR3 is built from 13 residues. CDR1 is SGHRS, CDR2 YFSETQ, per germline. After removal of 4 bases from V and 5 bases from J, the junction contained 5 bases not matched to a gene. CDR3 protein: CASSRDSRETQYF. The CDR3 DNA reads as TGCGCCAGCAGCAGGGACAGCCGGGAGACCCAGTACTTC. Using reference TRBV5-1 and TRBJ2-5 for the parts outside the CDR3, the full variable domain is KAGVTQTPRYLIKTRGQQVTLSCSPISGHRSVSWYQQTPGQGLQFLFEYFSETQRNKGNFPGRFSGRQFSNSRSEMNVSTLELGDSALYLCASSRDSRETQYFGPGTRLLVL.

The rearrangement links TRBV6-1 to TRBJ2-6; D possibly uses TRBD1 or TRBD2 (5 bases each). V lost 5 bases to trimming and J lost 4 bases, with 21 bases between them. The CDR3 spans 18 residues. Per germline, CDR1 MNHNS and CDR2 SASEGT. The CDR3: CASSPRAGTPSGANVLTF. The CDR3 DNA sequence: TGTGCCAGCAGTCCCCGGGCAGGGACGCCATCCGGGGCCAACGTCCTGACTTTC.

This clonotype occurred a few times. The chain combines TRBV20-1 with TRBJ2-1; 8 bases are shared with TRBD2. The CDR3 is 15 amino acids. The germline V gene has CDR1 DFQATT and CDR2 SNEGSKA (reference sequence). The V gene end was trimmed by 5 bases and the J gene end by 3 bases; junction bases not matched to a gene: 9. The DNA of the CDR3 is TGCAGTGCTGCCCCGCCTAGCGGGTTCTACAATGAGCAGTTCTTC. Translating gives CSAAPPSGFYNEQFF.

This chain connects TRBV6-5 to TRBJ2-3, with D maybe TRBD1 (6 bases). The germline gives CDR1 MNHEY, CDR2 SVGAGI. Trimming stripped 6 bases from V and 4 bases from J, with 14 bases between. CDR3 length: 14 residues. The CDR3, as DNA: TGTGCCAGCAGCCACCTACAGGGAGCAGATACGCAGTATTTT. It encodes CASSHLQGADTQYF.

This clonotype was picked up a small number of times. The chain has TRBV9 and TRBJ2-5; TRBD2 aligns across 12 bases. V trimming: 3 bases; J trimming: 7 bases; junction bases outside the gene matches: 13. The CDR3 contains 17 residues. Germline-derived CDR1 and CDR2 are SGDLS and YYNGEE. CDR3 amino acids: CASSARPGTSGSGTQYF. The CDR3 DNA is TGTGCCAGCAGCGCCCGACCCGGGACTAGCGGGTCGGGGACCCAGTACTTC.

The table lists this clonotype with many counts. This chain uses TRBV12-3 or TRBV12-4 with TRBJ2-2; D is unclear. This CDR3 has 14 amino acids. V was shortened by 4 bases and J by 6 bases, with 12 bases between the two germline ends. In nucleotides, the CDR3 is TGTGCCAGCAGTTCCTCAGGACCCCCCGGGGAGCTGTTTTTT. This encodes CASSSSGPPGELFF.

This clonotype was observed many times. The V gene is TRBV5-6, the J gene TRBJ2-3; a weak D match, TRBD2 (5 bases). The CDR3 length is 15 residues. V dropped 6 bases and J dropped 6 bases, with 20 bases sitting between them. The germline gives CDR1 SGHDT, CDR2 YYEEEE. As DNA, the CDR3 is TGTGCCAGCAACCCTGAGGGTAGCCCAGTGGATACGCAGTATTTT. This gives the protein CASNPEGSPVDTQYF.

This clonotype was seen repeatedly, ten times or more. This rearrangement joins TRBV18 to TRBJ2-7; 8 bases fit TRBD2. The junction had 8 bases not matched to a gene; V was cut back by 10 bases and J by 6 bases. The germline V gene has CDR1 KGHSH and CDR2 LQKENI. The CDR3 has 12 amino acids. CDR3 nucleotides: TGTGCCACCGGACTAGCCCCTTCCGAGCAGTACTTC. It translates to CATGLAPSEQYF.

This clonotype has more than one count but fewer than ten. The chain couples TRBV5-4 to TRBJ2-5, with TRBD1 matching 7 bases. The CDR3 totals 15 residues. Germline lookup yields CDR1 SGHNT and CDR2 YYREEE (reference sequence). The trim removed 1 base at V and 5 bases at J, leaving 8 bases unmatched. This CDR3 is CASSLQQGRDETQYF. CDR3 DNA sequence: TGTGCCAGCAGCTTGCAACAGGGGCGCGATGAGACCCAGTACTTC.

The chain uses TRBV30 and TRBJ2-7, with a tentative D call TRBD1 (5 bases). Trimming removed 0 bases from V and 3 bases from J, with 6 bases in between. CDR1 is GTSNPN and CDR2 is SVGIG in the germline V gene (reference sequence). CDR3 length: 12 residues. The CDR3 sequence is CAWSVTGYEQYF. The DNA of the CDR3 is TGTGCCTGGAGTGTAACAGGCTACGAGCAGTACTTC.

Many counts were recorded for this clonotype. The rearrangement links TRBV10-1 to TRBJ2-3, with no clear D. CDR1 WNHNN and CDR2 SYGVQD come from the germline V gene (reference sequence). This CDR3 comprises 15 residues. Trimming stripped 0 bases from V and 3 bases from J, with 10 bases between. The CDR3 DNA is TGCGCCAGCAGTGAGTCGGCTAGTGGTACAGATACGCAGTATTTT. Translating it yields CASSESASGTDTQYF.

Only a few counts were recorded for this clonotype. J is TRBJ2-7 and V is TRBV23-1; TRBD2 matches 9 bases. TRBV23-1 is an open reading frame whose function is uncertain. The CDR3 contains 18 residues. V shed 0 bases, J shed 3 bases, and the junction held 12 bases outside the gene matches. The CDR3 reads CASSQSPFSGSRGYEQYF. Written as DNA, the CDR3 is TGCGCCAGCAGTCAATCTCCCTTTAGCGGGAGCAGGGGCTACGAGCAGTACTTC.

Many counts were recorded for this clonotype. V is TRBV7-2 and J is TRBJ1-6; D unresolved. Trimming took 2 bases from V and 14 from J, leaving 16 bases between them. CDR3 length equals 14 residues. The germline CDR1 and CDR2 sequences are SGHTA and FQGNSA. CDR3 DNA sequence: TGTGCCAGCAGCTTAAACCGCGACTCGATCACCCTCCACTTT. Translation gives CASSLNRDSITLHF.

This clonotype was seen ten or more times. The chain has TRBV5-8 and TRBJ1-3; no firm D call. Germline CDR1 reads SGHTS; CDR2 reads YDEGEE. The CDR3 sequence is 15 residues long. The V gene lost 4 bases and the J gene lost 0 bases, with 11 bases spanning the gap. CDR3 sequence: CASSPDLFSGNTIYF. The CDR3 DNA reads TGTGCCAGCAGCCCAGACCTATTCTCTGGAAACACCATATATTTT.

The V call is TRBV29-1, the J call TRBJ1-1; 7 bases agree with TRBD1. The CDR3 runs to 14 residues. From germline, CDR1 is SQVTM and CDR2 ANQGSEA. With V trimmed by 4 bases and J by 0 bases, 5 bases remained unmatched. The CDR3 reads CSVGGGGLNTEAFF. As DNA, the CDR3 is TGCAGCGTTGGAGGGGGCGGACTGAACACTGAAGCTTTCTTT.

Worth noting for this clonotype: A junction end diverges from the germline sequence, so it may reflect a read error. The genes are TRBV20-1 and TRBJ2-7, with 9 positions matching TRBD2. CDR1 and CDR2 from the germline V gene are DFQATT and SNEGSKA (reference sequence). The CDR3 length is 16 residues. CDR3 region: CCARDPAGGDSYEQYF. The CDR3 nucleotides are TGCTGTGCTAGAGATCCGGCGGGAGGGGACTCCTACGAGCAGTACTTC.